One T cell receptor (beta chain) is described in this entry. Its antigen is unknown. No base-level quality is on record; no much larger clone is a single base apart. Systemically healthy Caucasian individuals from Russia, 39 in total and aged roughly 6 to 95 years, were included as donors. Each donor gave about 9.8 milliliters of peripheral blood, drawn into EDTA-treated Vacutainer tubes. Ficoll-Paque density-gradient centrifugation was used to isolate PBMCs, with at least 6 million obtained per sample. Total RNA was extracted from PBMCs with Trizol reagent, with at least 6 micrograms obtained per sample. For every donor, an aliquot of PBMCs went through flow cytometry to measure the percentages of naive CD45RAhigh/CD27high T cells. The library was built by means of 5' RACE. Instrument on record: Illumina HiSeq 2500. The second PCR ran for roughly 6 to 11 cycles and used a J-beta primer mix along with a sample-barcoded 5' primer. A unique molecular identifier was introduced onto each TCR beta cDNA molecule by a template-switch 5' adaptor carrying 12 random nucleotides. Each sample yielded at least 2.5 million CDR3-containing paired-end reads. All of the RNA was converted into first-strand cDNA using the Mint cDNA synthesis kit, with a TRBC-specific oligonucleotide serving as the primer. Following uracil-DNA glycosylase treatment, a first 18-cycle PCR with universal primers M1SS and BC2_uni_R was performed on all cDNA. In the original analysis: Normalization of each sample was performed by random selection of 1 million high-quality reads, each carrying a distinct molecular identifier. Reads sharing molecular identifiers were discarded rather than binned into consensus sequences. CDR3 identification, clonotype clustering and error correction used MiTCR with a Q25 quality threshold and the strictest error-elimination algorithm. Lower-bound total TCR beta diversity was estimated with a nonparametric unseen species model using Euler transformation. Using fastp trimming at Q25 and MiXCR clonotype assembly, TCRdb reanalyzed the public sequencing data and kept in-frame beta chains. When rows share a CDR3 protein, they turn into one entry using the most common DNA and genes. These V and J calls are TCRdb output, not the study's own analysis. The table for this sample lists some 710,000 distinct CDR3 sequences; more than 35% of them were counted only once. The top ten hold 18% of the sample.

These data originate in a study of blood T cells in healthy people across ages (dated by TCRdb to the mid-2010s). About the study as a whole: Template switching captured roughly one uniquely barcoded TCR beta cDNA molecule per two T cells in model experiments. Using deep sequencing normalized with unique cDNA molecular identifiers, the study measured how TCR beta repertoire diversity changes with age. The donors were split into four age groups: young (average 16 years), middle-aged (roughly 39), aged (more than 60) and long-lived (roughly 88). To avoid experimental bias, donors of different ages were randomly spread across the sequencing lanes. Using the same blood draw, the study looked at two additional independent replicas of 1 million unique cDNA reads for two donors, one aged 18 to 29 and the other aged 80 or older. Study-wide findings and limitations: Observed TCR beta diversity per million T cells fell roughly linearly with age, and a significant reduction was already apparent by age about 38. The percentage of naive T cells measured by flow cytometry correlated strongly with observed TCR beta diversity. Estimates of total diversity based on one million sequenced T cells were considered lower bounds and underestimates. The CMV infection status of donors was not known, potentially confounding age-related changes in expanded clonotypes. The long-lived group showed more naive CD4+ T cells, fewer expanded clones and increased TCR diversity than the aged group, suggesting age selection. Conclusive comparison of naive and antigen-experienced compartments was prevented by the profiling of bulk unsorted PBMCs.

CDR1 DFQATT and CDR2 SNEGSKA were looked up in the germline V gene (reference sequence). At the junction V is shortened by 2 bases and J by 2 bases, with 9 bases in between. Its CDR3 holds 13 amino acids, cysteine through phenylalanine. Only CDR3 DNA remains: 39 bases, in frame from the first base. Sample: blood. The chain was built from TRBV20-1 and TRBJ2-5; there is no confident call for the D gene. The receptor was derived from an elderly man in good health. The sequence in DNA is TGCAGTGCTAGAAAACAGCCACAAGAGACCCAGTACTTC. The resulting protein is CSARKQPQETQYF.